The sequence of this TCR beta chain was determined in a study of cytotoxic CD8 clonotypes in ibrutinib-treated CLL. V lost 4 bases to trimming and J lost 7 bases, with 17 bases between them. This CDR3 spans 14 amino acids. Germline V gene sequence: CDR1 MDHEN, CDR2 SYDVKM. The method was immunoSEQ multiplex PCR; TCRdb's version includes in-frame clones alone and lacks a portion of them. The table has roughly 180,000 clones, over 60% seen once. The chain couples TRBV28 to TRBJ2-7, with D unresolved. The TCR comes from a human donor with chronic lymphocytic leukemia. The sample was PBMCs, taken after 24 months of ibrutinib treatment. The CDR3 sequence: CASSSLDSAGEQYF. The CDR3, as DNA: TGTGCCAGCAGTTCCCTCGACTCCGCTGGGGAGCAGTACTTC.